This T cell receptor (beta chain) came from a study of blood T cell repertoires in COVID-19. Across the whole study: Samples of COVID-19 (acute and convalescent) were obtained from the United States, Italy and Spain. T cells, B-cell-depleted T cells, or PBMCs supplied cDNA or gDNA.

Source study methods: For nucleated cells, counts were estimated from reference gene primer amplification. Profiled with immunoSEQ multiplex PCR; TCRdb holds only in-frame clones, not every one. V and J calls and clone size are copied from that table; D and trimming were computed from the DNA. The repertoire holds around 200,000 clones, around four fifths seen once, with around a sixth in the top ten. The trim removed 2 bases at V and 1 base at J, leaving 3 bases unmatched. The CDR3 has 15 residues. Per germline, CDR1 KGHSH and CDR2 LQKENI. A single count supports this clone. The specimen was peripheral blood. The source of this sequence is an elderly woman with active or convalescent COVID-19. This chain connects TRBV18 to TRBJ1-2; TRBD1 matches at 8 bases. In nucleotides, the CDR3 is TGTGCCAGCTCACCAAGCAGGGGGCTTAACTATGGCTACACCTTC. As protein: CASSPSRGLNYGYTF.